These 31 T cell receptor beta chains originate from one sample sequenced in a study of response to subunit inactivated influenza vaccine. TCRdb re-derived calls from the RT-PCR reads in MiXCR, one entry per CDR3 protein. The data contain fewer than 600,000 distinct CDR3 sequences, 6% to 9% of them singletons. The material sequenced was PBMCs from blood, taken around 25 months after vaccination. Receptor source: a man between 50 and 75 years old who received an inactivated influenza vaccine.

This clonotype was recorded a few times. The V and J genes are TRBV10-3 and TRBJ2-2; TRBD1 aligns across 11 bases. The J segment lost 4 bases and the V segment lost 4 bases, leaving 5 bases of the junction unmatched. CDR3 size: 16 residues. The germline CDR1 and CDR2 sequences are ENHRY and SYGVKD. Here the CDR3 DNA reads TGTGCCATCAGTGTTGGACAGGGGGCGGTCACCGGGGAGCTGTTTTTT. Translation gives CAISVGQGAVTGELFF.

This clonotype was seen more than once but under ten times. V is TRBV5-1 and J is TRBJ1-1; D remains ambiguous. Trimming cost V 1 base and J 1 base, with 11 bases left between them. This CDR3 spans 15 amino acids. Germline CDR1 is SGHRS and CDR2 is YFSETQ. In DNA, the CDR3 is TGCGCCAGCAGCTTGAACTACGGACCGAACACTGAAGCTTTCTTT. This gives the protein CASSLNYGPNTEAFF.

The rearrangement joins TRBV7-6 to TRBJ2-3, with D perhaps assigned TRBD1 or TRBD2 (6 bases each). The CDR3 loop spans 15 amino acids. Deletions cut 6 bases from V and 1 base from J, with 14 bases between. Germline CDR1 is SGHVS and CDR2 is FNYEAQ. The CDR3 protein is CASSSTGARTDTQYF. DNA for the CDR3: TGTGCCAGCAGTTCAACGGGGGCTCGCACAGATACGCAGTATTTT.

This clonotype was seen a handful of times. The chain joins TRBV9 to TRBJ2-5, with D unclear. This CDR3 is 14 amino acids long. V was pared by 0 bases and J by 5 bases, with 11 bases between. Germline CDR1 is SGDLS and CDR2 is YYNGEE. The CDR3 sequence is CASSVDPSGETQYF. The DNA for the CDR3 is TGTGCCAGCAGCGTAGACCCTAGTGGTGAGACCCAGTACTTC. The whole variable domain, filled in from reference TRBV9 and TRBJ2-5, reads DSGVTQTPKHLITATGQRVTLRCSPRSGDLSVYWYQQSLDQGLQFLIQYYNGEERAKGNILERFSAQQFPDLHSELNLSSLELGDSALYFCASSVDPSGETQYFGPGTRLLVL.

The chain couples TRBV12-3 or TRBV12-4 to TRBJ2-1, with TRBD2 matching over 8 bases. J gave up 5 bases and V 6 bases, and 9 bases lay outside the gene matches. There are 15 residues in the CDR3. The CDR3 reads CASSMSGTRDNEQFF. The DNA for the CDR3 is TGTGCCAGCAGCATGTCGGGGACTAGGGACAATGAGCAGTTCTTC.

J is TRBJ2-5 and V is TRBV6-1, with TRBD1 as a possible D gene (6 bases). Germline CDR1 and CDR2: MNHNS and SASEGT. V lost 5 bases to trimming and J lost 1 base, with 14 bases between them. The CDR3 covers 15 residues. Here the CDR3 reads CASSRNRATQETQYF. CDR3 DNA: TGTGCCAGCAGTCGGAACAGGGCCACCCAAGAGACCCAGTACTTC.

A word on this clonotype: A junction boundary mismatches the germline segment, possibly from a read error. The CDR3 protein is CSARDGGLPYKEQFF. The CDR3 region has the DNA TGCAGTGCTAGAGACGGGGGCTTGCCCTACAAAGAGCAGTTCTTC. The chain carries TRBV20-1 and TRBJ2-1, with D possibly being TRBD1 or TRBD2 (6 bases each). This CDR3 comprises 15 residues. CDR1 and CDR2 from the germline V gene are DFQATT and SNEGSKA (reference sequence).

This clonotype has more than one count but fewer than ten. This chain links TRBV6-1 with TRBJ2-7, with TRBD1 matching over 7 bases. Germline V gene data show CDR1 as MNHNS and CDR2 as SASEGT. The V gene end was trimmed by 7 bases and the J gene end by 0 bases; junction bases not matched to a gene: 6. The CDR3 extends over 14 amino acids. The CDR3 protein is CASNLGQLSYEQYF. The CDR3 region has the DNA TGTGCCAGCAACTTGGGACAGCTCTCCTACGAGCAGTACTTC.

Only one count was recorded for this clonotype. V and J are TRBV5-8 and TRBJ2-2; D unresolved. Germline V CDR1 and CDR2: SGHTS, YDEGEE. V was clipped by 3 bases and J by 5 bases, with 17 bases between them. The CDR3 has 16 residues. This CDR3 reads CASSWGPNVGTGELFF. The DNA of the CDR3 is TGTGCCAGCAGCTGGGGTCCGAATGTCGGTACCGGGGAGCTGTTTTTT.

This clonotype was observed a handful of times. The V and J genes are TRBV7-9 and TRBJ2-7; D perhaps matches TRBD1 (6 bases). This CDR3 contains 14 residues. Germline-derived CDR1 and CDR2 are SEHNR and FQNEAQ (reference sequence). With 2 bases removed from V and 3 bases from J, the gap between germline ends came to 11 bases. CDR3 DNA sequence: TGTGCCAGCAGCTTACTGGACAGATACTACGAGCAGTACTTC. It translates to CASSLLDRYYEQYF.

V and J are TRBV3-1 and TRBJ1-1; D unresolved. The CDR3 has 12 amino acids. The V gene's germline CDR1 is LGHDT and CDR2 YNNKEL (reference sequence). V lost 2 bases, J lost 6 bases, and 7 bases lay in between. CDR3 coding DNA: TGTGCCAGCAGCCAAAACGGCCCTGAAGCTTTCTTT. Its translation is CASSQNGPEAFF. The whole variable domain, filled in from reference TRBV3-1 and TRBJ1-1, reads DTAVSQTPKYLVTQMGNDKSIKCEQNLGHDTMYWYKQDSKKFLKIMFSYNNKELIINETVPNRFSPKSPDKAHLNLHINSLELGDSAVYFCASSQNGPEAFFGQGTRLTVV.

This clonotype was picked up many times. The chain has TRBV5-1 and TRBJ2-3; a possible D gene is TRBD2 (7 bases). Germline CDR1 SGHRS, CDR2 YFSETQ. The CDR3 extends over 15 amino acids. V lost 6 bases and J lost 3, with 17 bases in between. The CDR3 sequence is CASKPGGAQTDTQYF. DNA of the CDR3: TGCGCCAGCAAGCCTGGGGGGGCGCAGACAGATACGCAGTATTTT.

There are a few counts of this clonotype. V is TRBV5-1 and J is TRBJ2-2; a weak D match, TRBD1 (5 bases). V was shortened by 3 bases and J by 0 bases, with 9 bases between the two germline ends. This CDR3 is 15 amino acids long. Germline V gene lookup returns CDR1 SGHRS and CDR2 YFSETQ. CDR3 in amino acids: CASSSTAPNTGELFF. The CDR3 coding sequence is TGCGCCAGCAGCTCGACAGCCCCGAACACCGGGGAGCTGTTTTTT.

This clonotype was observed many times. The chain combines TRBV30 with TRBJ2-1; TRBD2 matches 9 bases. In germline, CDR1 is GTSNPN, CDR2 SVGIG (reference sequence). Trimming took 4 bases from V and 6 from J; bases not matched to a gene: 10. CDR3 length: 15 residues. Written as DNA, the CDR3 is TGTGCCTGGACCAGCGGGACTAGCCTAGGCAATGAGCAGTTCTTC. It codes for CAWTSGTSLGNEQFF.

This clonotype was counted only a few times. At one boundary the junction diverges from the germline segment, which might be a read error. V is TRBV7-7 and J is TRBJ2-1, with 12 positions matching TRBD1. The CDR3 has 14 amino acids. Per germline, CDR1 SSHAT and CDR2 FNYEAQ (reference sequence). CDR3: CASSEGQGANEQFF. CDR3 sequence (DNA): TGTGCTAGCAGCGAGGGACAGGGGGCCAATGAGCAGTTCTTC.

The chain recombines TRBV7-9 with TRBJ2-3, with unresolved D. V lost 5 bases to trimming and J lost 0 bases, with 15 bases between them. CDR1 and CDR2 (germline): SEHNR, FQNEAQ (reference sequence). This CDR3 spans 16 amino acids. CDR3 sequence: CASSGGTISSTDTQYF. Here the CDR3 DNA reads TGTGCCAGCAGCGGCGGCACGATCTCTAGCACAGATACGCAGTATTTT.

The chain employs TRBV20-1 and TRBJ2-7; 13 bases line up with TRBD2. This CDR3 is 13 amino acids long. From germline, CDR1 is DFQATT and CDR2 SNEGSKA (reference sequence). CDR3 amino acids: CSRLAGGDYEQYF. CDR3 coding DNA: TGCAGCCGACTAGCGGGAGGCGACTACGAGCAGTACTTC.

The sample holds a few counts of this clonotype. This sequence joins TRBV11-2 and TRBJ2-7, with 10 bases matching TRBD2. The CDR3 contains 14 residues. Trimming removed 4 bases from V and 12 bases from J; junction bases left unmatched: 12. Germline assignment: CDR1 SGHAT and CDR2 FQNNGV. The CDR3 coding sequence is TGTGCCAGCAGCTCCCTGACTAGCGGGCTGCTGCGGTACTTC. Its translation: CASSSLTSGLLRYF.

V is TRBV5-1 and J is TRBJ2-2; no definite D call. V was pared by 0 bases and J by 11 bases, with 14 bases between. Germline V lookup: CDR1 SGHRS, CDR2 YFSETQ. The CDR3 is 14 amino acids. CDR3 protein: CASSLADGAIELFF. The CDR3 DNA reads TGCGCCAGCAGCTTGGCGGATGGAGCAATAGAGCTGTTTTTT.

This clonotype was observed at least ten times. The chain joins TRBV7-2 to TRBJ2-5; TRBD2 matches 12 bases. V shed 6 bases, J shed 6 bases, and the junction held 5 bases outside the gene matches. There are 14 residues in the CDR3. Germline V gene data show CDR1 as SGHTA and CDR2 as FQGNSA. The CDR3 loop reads CASSPTSGRQTQYF. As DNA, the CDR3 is TGTGCCAGCAGTCCGACTAGCGGGAGACAGACCCAGTACTTC.

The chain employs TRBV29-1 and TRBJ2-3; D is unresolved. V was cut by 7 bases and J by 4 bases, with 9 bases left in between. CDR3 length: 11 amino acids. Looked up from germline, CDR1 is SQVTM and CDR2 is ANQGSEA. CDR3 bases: TGCAGCGGGGCAGCGCCAGATACGCAGTATTTT. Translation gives CSGAAPDTQYF.

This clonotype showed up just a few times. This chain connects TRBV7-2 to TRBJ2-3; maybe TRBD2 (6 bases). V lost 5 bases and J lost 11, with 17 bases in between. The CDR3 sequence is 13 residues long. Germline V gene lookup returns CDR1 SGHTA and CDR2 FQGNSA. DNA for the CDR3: TGTGCCAGCAGCCCCCCGACTAGTTTGGGGCAGTATTTT. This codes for CASSPPTSLGQYF.

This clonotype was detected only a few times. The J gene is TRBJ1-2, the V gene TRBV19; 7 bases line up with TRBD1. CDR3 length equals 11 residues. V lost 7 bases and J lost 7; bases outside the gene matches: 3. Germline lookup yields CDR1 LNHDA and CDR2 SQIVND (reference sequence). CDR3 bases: TGTGCCAGTAAACGGGACAGTGGCTACACCTTC. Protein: CASKRDSGYTF.

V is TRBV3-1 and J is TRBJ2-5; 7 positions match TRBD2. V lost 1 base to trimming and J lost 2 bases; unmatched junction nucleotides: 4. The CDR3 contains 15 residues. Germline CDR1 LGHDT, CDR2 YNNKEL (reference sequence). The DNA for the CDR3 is TGTGCCAGCAGCCAAGGCTGGCGGGGGCAAGAGACCCAGTACTTC. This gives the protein CASSQGWRGQETQYF.

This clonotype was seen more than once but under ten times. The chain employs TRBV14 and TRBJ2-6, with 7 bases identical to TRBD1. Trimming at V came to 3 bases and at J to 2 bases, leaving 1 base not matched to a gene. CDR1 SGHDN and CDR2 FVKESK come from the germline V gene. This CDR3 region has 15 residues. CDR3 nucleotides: TGTGCCAGCAGCCACAGGGGGACTGGGGCCAACGTCCTGACTTTC. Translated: CASSHRGTGANVLTF.

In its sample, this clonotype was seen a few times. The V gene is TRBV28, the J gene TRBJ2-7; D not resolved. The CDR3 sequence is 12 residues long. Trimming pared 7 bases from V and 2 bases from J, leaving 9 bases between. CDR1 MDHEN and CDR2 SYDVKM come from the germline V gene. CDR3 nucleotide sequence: TGTGCCAGCACGGGCACCACCTACGAGCAGTACTTC. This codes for CASTGTTYEQYF. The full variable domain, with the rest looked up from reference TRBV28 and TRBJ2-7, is DVKVTQSSRYLVKRTGEKVFLECVQDMDHENMFWYRQDPGLGLRLIYFSYDVKMKEKGDIPEGYSVSREKKERFSLILESASTNQTSMYLCASTGTTYEQYFGPGTRLTVT.

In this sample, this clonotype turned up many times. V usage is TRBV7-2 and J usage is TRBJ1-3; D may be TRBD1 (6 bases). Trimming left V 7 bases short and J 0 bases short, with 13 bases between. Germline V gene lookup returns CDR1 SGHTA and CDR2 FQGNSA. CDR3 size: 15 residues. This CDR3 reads CASTFLGASGNTIYF. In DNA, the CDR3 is TGTGCCAGCACTTTCTTGGGGGCCTCTGGAAACACCATATATTTT.

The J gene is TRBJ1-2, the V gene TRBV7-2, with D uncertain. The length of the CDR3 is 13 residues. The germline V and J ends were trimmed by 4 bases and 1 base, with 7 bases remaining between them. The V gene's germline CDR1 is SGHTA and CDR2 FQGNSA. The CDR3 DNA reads TGTGCCAGCAGCTCCCACAGTAACTATGGCTACACCTTC. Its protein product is CASSSHSNYGYTF.

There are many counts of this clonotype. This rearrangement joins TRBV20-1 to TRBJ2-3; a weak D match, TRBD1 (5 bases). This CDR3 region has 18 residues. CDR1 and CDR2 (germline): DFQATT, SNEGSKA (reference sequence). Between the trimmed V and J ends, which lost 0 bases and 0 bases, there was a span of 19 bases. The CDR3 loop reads CSARDQYRPLVSTDTQYF. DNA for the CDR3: TGCAGTGCTAGAGATCAGTACAGGCCCCTCGTTAGCACAGATACGCAGTATTTT.

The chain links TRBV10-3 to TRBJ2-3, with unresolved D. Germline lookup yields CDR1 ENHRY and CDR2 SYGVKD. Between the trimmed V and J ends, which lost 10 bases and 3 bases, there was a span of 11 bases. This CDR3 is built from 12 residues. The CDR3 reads CATQSQTDTQYF. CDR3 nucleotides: TGTGCCACCCAGTCTCAAACAGATACGCAGTATTTT.

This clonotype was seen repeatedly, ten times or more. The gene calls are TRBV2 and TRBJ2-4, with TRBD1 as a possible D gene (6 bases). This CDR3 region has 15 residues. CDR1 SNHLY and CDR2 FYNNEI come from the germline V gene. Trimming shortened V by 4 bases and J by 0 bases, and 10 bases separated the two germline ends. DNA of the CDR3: TGTGCCAGCAGTGGGACAGATCAAGCCAAAAACATTCAGTACTTC. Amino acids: CASSGTDQAKNIQYF. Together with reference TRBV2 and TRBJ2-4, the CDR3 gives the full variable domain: EPEVTQTPSHQVTQMGQEVILRCVPISNHLYFYWYRQILGQKVEFLVSFYNNEISEKSEIFDDQFSVERPDGSNFTLKIRSTKLEDSAMYFCASSGTDQAKNIQYFGAGTRLSVL.